The 8 T cell receptor beta chains below were found in one sample sequenced in a study of cytomegalovirus exposure and HLA in healthy donors. It was with 60 Vbeta and 13 Jbeta primers that the PCR ran. The repertoire was sequenced with immunoSEQ multiplex PCR; TCRdb's copy has only in-frame clones and lacks some. The sample shows under 110,000 clones, 85% to 90% of them seen only once. Sequencing was done on a sample of PBMCs. The receptor set was obtained from a man aged 30 to 39 in good health and CMV-seronegative.

The J gene is TRBJ1-5, the V gene TRBV6-5, with D possibly TRBD1 on 5 matching bases. In germline, CDR1 is MNHEY, CDR2 SVGAGI. The ends were cut back, 6 bases at V and 4 bases at J, with 10 bases in the middle. The CDR3 length is 13 residues. CDR3 in DNA: TGTGCCAGCAGAAGGGGACTAAATCAGCCCCAGCATTTT. Encoded protein: CASRRGLNQPQHF.

The chain employs TRBV5-1 and TRBJ2-4; D perhaps matches TRBD1 (6 bases). V lost 2 bases to trimming and J lost 1 base, with 7 bases between them. Germline assignment: CDR1 SGHRS and CDR2 YFSETQ. The CDR3 covers 14 residues. The CDR3 spells CASSFQGAKNIQYF. In nucleotides, the CDR3 is TGCGCCAGCAGCTTTCAGGGGGCCAAAAACATTCAGTACTTC.

This clone was seen a few times. The J gene is TRBJ1-2, the V gene TRBV28; D gene uncertain. Per germline, CDR1 MDHEN and CDR2 SYDVKM. V was shortened by 5 bases and J by 1 base, with 17 bases between the two germline ends. This CDR3 contains 16 residues. The chain's CDR3 is CASSPPRGGYNYGYTF. CDR3 DNA: TGTGCCAGCAGTCCCCCCCGGGGAGGTTATAACTATGGCTACACCTTC.

This chain uses TRBV7-9 with TRBJ1-1; D possibly corresponds to TRBD1 (5 bases). V was cut by 6 bases and J by 0 bases, with 11 bases left in between. The CDR3 totals 14 residues. Per germline, CDR1 SEHNR and CDR2 FQNEAQ (reference sequence). The CDR3 protein is CASSEQEMNTEAFF. Here the CDR3 DNA reads TGTGCCAGCAGTGAACAGGAGATGAACACTGAAGCTTTCTTT.

This clone was counted a few times. The chain uses TRBV30 and TRBJ2-1; weak D call: TRBD1 (5 bases). V was clipped by 3 bases and J by 8 bases, with 17 bases between them. There are 14 residues in the CDR3. Germline V lookup: CDR1 GTSNPN, CDR2 SVGIG (reference sequence). The chain's CDR3 is CAWSAGGARDEQFF. CDR3 coding DNA: TGTGCCTGGAGCGCAGGTGGGGCTAGGGATGAGCAGTTCTTC.

CDR3 protein: CASSLRLAGTQRTQYF. CDR3 nucleotide sequence: TGTGCCAGCAGCCTCAGACTAGCGGGTACGCAGCGTACGCAGTATTTT. J is TRBJ2-3 and V is TRBV5-4; 10 nucleotides agree with TRBD2. This CDR3 region has 16 residues. V was clipped by 4 bases and J by 8 bases; unmatched bases: 13. Looked up from germline, CDR1 is SGHNT and CDR2 is YYREEE (reference sequence).

The chain links TRBV5-6 to TRBJ2-7; 12 nucleotides agree with TRBD1. Germline V gives CDR1 SGHDT, CDR2 YYEEEE. This CDR3 is built from 13 residues. V gave up 7 bases and J gave up 6 bases; unmatched junction bases: 5. The CDR3 here is CASSRDRGREQYF. The CDR3 DNA reads TGTGCCAGCTCCCGGGACAGGGGGCGCGAGCAGTACTTC.

The chain is built from TRBV27 and TRBJ1-4; no firm D call. CDR3 length: 15 residues. Germline lookup yields CDR1 MNHEY and CDR2 SMNVEV (reference sequence). V lost 5 bases and J 4 bases, leaving 14 bases between the germline ends. The CDR3 DNA reads TGTGCCAGCAGTCCCTCGAGGATACTTAATGAAAAACTGTTTTTT. Protein sequence: CASSPSRILNEKLFF.